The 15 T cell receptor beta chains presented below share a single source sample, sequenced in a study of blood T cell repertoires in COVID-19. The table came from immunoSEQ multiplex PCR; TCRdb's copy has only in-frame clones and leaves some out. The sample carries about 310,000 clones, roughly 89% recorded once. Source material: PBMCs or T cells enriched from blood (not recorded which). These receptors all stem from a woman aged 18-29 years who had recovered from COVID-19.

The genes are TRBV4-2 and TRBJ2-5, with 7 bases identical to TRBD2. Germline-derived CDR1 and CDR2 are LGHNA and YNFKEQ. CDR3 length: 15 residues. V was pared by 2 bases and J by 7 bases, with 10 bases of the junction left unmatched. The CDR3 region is CASSQLREGFGTQYF. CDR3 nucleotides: TGTGCCAGCAGCCAACTCAGGGAGGGGTTTGGGACCCAGTACTTC.

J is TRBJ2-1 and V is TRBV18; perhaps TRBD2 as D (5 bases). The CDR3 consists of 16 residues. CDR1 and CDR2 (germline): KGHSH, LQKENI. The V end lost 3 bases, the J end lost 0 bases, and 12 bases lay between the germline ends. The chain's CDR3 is CASSPSAGSSYNEQFF. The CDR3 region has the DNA TGTGCCAGCTCACCGTCGGCGGGCAGCTCCTACAATGAGCAGTTCTTC.

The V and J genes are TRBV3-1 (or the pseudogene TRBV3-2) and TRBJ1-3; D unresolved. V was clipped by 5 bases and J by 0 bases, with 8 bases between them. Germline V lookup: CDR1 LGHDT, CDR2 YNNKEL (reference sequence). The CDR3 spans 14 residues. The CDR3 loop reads CASSSHSSGNTIYF. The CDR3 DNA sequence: TGTGCCAGCAGCTCCCACTCCTCTGGAAACACCATATATTTT.

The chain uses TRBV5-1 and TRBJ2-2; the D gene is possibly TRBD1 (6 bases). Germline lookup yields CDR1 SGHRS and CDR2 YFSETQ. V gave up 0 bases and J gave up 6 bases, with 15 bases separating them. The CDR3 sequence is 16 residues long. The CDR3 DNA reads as TGCGCCAGCAGCTTGGAGGACAGCCTCGGCGCCGGGGAGCTGTTTTTT. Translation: CASSLEDSLGAGELFF.

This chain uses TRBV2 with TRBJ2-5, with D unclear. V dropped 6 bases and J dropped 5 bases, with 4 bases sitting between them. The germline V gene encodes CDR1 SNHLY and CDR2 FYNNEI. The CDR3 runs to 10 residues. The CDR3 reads CASRRETQYF. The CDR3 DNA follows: TGTGCCAGCAGGAGGGAGACCCAGTACTTC.

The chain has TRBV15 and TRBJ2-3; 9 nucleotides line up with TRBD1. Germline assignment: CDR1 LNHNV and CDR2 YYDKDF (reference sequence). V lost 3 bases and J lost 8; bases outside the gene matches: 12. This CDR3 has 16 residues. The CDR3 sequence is CATSSRSGTGTSTQYF. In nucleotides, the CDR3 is TGTGCCACCAGCAGCCGATCGGGGACAGGGACCTCTACGCAGTATTTT.

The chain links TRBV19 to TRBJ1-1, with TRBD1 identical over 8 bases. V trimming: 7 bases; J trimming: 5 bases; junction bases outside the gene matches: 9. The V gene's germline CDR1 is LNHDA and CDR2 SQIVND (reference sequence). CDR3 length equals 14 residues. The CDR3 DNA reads TGTGCCAGTACTACGACAGGGGTCGGGACTGAAGCTTTCTTT. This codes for CASTTTGVGTEAFF.

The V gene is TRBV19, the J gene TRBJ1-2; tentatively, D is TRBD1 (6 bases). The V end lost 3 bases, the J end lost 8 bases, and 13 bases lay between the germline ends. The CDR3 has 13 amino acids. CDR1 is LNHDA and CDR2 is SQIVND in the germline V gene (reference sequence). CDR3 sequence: CASSIATGGGYTF. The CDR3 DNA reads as TGTGCCAGTAGTATTGCCACGGGGGGCGGCTACACCTTC.

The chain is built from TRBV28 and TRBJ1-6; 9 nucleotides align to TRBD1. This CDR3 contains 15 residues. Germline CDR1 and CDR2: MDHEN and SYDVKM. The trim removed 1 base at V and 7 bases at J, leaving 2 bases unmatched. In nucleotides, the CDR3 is TGTGCCAGCAGTTTATCCGGGACAGGGAATTCACCCCTCCACTTT. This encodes CASSLSGTGNSPLHF.

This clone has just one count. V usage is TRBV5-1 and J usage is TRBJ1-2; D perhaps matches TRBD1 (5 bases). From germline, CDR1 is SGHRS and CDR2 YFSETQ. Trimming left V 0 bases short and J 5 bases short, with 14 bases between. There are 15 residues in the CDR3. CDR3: CASSLEGSGPYGYTF. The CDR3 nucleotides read TGCGCCAGCAGCTTGGAGGGGTCCGGGCCTTATGGCTACACCTTC.

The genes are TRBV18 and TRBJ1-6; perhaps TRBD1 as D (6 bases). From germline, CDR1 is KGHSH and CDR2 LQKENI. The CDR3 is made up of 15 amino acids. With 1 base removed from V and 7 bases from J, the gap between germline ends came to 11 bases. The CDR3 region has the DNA TGTGCCAGCTCACCACGGGGGCTGGAGAATTCACCCCTCCACTTT. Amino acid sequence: CASSPRGLENSPLHF.

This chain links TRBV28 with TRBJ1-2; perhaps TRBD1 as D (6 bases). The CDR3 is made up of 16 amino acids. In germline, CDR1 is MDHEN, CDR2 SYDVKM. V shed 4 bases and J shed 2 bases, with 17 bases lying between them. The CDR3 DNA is TGTGCCAGCAGTTCTGAGCACACGGACAGAAACTATGGCTACACCTTC. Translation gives CASSSEHTDRNYGYTF.

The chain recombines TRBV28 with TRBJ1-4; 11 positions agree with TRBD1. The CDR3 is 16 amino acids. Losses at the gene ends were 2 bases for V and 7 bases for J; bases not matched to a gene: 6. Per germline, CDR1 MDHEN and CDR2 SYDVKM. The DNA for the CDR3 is TGTGCCAGCAGTTTAGGACAGGGGGCGCGACCTGAAAAACTGTTTTTT. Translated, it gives CASSLGQGARPEKLFF. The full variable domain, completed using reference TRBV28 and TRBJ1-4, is DVKVTQSSRYLVKRTGEKVFLECVQDMDHENMFWYRQDPGLGLRLIYFSYDVKMKEKGDIPEGYSVSREKKERFSLILESASTNQTSMYLCASSLGQGARPEKLFFGSGTQLSVL.

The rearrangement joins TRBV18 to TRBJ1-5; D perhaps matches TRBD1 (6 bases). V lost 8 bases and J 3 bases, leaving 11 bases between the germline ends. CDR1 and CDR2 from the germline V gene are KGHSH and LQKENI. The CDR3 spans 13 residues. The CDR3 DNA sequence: TGTGCCAGCCAAGGGGGTATCAATCAGCCCCAGCATTTT. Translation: CASQGGINQPQHF.

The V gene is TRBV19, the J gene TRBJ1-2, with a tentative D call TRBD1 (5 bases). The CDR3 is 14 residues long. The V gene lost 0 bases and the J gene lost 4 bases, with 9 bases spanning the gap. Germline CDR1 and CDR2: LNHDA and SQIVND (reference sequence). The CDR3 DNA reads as TGTGCCAGTAGTATAGACGGGGGAGCCTATGGCTACACCTTC. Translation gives CASSIDGGAYGYTF.